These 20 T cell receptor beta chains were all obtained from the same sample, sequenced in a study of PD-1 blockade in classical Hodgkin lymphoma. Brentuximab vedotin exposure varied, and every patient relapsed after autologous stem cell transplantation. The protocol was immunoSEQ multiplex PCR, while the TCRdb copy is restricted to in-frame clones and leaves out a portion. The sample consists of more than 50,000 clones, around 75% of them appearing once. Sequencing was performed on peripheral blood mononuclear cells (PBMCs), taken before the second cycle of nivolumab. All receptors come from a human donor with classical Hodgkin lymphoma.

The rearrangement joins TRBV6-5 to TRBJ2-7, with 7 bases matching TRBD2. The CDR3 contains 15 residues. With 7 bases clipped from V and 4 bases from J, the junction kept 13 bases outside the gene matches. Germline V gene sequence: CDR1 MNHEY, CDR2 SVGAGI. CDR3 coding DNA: TGTGCCAGCACTCGCTGGGCGGGAGTGGGTTACGAGCAGTACTTC. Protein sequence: CASTRWAGVGYEQYF.

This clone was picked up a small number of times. CDR3 sequence reads: CASSLWGTGVNEKLFF. CDR3 nucleotides: TGTGCCAGCAGTTTATGGGGGACAGGGGTCAATGAAAAACTGTTTTTT. This chain connects TRBV28 to TRBJ1-4; TRBD1 agrees at 10 bases. Unmatched junction bases numbered 3, after V lost 0 bases and J lost 5 bases. From germline, CDR1 is MDHEN and CDR2 SYDVKM. The CDR3 length is 16 residues.

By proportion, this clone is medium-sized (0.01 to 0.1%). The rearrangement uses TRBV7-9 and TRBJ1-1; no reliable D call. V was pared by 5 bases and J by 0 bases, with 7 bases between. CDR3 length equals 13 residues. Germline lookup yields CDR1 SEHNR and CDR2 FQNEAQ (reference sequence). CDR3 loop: CASSPEMNTEAFF. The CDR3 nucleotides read TGTGCCAGCAGCCCTGAGATGAACACTGAAGCTTTCTTT.

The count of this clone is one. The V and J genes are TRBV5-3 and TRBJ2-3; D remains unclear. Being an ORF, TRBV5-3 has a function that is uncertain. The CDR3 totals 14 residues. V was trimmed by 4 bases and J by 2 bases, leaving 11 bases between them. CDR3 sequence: CARSQPRSTDTQYF. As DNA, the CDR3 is TGTGCCAGAAGCCAACCCCGGTCCACAGATACGCAGTATTTT.

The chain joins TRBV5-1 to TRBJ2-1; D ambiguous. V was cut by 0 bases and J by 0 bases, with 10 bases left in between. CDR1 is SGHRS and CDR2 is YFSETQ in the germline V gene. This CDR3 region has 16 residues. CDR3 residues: CASSLVQSSSYNEQFF. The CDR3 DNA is TGCGCCAGCAGCTTGGTCCAGAGTAGCTCCTACAATGAGCAGTTCTTC.

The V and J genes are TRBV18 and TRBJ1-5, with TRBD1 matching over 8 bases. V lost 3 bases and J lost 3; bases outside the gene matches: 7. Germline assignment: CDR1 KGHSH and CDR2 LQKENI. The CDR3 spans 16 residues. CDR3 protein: CASSPGTGMDNQPQHF. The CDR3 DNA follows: TGTGCCAGCTCACCCGGGACAGGAATGGACAATCAGCCCCAGCATTTT.

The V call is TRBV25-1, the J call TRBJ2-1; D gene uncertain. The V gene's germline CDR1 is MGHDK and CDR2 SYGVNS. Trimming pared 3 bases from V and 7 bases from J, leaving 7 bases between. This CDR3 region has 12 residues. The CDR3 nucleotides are TGTGCCAGCAGTGAGGGTCCGAATGAGCAGTTCTTC. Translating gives CASSEGPNEQFF.

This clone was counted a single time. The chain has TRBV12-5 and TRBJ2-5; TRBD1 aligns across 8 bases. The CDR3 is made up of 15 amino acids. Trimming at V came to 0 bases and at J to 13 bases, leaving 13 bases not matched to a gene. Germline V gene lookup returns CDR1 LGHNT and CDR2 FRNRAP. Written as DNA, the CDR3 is TGTGCTAGTGGTTTGGTACGTCTAGGACAGGGTGATCTGTACTTC. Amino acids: CASGLVRLGQGDLYF.

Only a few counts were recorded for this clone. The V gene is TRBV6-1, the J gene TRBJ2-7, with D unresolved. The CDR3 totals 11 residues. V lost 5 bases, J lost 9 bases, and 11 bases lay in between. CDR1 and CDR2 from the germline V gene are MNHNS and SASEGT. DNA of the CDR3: TGTGCCAGCAGTCCGTCGAGATCGCAGTACTTC. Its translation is CASSPSRSQYF.

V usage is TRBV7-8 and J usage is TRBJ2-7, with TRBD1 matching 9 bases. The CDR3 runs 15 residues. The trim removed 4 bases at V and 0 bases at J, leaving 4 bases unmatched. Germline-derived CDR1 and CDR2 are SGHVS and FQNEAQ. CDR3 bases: TGTGCCAGCAGCTGGGGACAGGGTTTCTCCTACGAGCAGTACTTC. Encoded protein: CASSWGQGFSYEQYF. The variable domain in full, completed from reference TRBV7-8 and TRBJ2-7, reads GAGVSQSPRYKVAKRGQDVALRCDPISGHVSLFWYQQALGQGPEFLTYFQNEAQLDKSGLPSDRFFAERPEGSVSTLKIQRTQQEDSAVYLCASSWGQGFSYEQYFGPGTRLTVT.

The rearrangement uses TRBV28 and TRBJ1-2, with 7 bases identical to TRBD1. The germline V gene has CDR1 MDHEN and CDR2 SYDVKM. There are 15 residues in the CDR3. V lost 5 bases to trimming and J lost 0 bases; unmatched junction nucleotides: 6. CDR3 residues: CASSMTGLANYGYTF. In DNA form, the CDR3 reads TGTGCCAGCAGTATGACAGGGTTAGCTAACTATGGCTACACCTTC.

CDR3 bases: TGTGCCAGCAGCTTCCGACCAGGACAGTACAATGAGCAGTTCTTC. It is translated as CASSFRPGQYNEQFF. The J gene is TRBJ2-1, the V gene TRBV7-8; a weak D match, TRBD1 (6 bases). The V end lost 3 bases, the J end lost 4 bases, and 13 bases lay between the germline ends. Germline CDR1 reads SGHVS; CDR2 reads FQNEAQ. CDR3 length: 15 amino acids.

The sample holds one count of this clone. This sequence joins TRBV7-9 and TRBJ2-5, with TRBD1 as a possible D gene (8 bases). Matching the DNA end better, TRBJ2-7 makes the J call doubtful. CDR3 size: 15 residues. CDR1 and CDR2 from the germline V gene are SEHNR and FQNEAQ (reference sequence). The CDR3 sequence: CASSPNRGGAYEQYF. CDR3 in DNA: TGTGCCAGCAGCCCCAACAGGGGGGGAGCCTACGAGCAGTACTTC.

CDR3 sequence: CASSPQGFEAFF. The CDR3 nucleotides are TGCGCCAGCAGCCCACAGGGGTTTGAAGCTTTCTTT. This chain connects TRBV5-1 to TRBJ1-1, with 7 bases lining up with TRBD1. The CDR3 contains 12 residues. The germline gives CDR1 SGHRS, CDR2 YFSETQ. After removal of 4 bases from V and 7 bases from J, the junction contained 4 bases not matched to a gene.

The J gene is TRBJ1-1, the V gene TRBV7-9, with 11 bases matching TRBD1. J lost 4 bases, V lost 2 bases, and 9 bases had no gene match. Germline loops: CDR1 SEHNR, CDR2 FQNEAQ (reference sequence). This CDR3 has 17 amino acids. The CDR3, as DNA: TGTGCCAGCAGCTTAACCCGGACAGGGGGCTTTGTCACTGAAGCTTTCTTT. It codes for CASSLTRTGGFVTEAFF.

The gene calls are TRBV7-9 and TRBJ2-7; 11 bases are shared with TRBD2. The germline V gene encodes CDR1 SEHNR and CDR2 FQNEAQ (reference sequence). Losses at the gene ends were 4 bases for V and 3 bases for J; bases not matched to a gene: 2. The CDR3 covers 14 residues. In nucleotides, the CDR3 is TGTGCCAGCAGCTCTAGCGGGGGGTTCTACGAGCAGTACTTC. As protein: CASSSSGGFYEQYF.

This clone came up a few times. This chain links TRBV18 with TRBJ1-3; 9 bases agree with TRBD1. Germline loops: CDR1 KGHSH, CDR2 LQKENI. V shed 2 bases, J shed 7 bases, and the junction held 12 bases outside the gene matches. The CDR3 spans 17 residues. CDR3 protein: CASSPRRQGGSGNTIYF. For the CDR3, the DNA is TGTGCCAGCTCACCAAGGAGACAGGGGGGCTCCGGCAACACCATATATTTT.

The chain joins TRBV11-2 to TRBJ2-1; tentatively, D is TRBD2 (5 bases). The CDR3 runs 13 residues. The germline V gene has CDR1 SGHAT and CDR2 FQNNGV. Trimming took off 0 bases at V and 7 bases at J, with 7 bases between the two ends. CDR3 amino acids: CASSLELGNEQFF. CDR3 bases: TGTGCCAGCAGCTTAGAACTAGGAAATGAGCAGTTCTTC.

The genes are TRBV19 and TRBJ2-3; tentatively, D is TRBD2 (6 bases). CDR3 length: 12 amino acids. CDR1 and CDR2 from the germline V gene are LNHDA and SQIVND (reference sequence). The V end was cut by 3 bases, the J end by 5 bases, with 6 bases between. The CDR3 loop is CASSMGGDTQYF. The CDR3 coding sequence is TGTGCCAGTAGTATGGGAGGAGATACGCAGTATTTT.

CDR3 residues: CASSLRAYEQYF. The CDR3 DNA reads TGTGCCAGCAGCTTGCGAGCCTACGAGCAGTACTTC. This chain uses TRBV13 with TRBJ2-7; no definite D call. This CDR3 has 12 residues. CDR1 is PRHDT and CDR2 is FYEKMQ in the germline V gene (reference sequence). V was trimmed by 3 bases and J by 2 bases, leaving 5 bases between them.